The 8 T cell receptor beta chains in this list originate from one sample, sequenced in a study of T-cell reconstitution after alpha-beta-depleted transplantation in children. Library preparation (for TCRbeta) was performed with unique molecular identifiers. TCRdb fed the PCR reads into MiXCR, producing one record per CDR3 protein. The repertoire holds about 360,000 distinct CDR3 sequences, roughly 14% seen once, with approximately 4.2% in the top ten. Sequenced material: PBMCs, taken from the stem cell graft. These receptors were taken from a human donor who donated a stem cell graft to a child with Fanconi anemia.

This chain links TRBV5-6 with TRBJ1-2; maybe TRBD1 (6 bases). In germline, CDR1 is SGHDT, CDR2 YYEEEE. This CDR3 comprises 17 residues. Trimming stripped 4 bases from V and 9 bases from J, with 28 bases between. CDR3 sequence (DNA): TGTGCCAGCAGCCTCCGCCTGACAGGCCCGGAGTCCCATAGCTACACCTTC. As protein: CASSLRLTGPESHSYTF. The full variable domain, its missing parts supplied by reference TRBV5-6 and TRBJ1-2, is DAGVTQSPTHLIKTRGQQVTLRCSPKSGHDTVSWYQQALGQGPQFIFQYYEEEERQRGNFPDRFSGHQFPNYSSELNVNALLLGDSALYLCASSLRLTGPESHSYTFGSGTRLTVV.

This clonotype occurred a few times. The rearrangement joins TRBV5-5 to TRBJ1-1, with D maybe TRBD1 (6 bases). The CDR3 is 15 amino acids. CDR1 is SGHKS, CDR2 YYEKEE, per germline (reference sequence). Trimming shortened V by 4 bases and J by 1 base, and 14 bases separated the two germline ends. CDR3 residues: CASSTITGSNTEAFF. The DNA of the CDR3 is TGTGCCAGCAGCACCATCACAGGGTCGAACACTGAAGCTTTCTTT.

The sample holds a few counts of this clonotype. The genes are TRBV12-3 or TRBV12-4 and TRBJ2-7; a weak D match, TRBD2 (6 bases). V lost 3 bases and J lost 3, with 9 bases in between. The CDR3 extends over 13 amino acids. The CDR3 spells CASSLGGIYEQYF. In DNA, the CDR3 is TGTGCCAGCAGTTTGGGCGGGATCTACGAGCAGTACTTC.

This clonotype was observed a handful of times. This chain connects TRBV20-1 to TRBJ2-1; D is unclear. V lost 6 bases and J lost 6, with 9 bases in between. There are 11 residues in the CDR3. The germline gives CDR1 DFQATT, CDR2 SNEGSKA (reference sequence). CDR3 protein: CSARLVNEQFF. The CDR3 coding sequence is TGCAGTGCCCGTCTAGTCAATGAGCAGTTCTTC.

The chain joins TRBV4-1 to TRBJ2-3; D call uncertain. From germline, CDR1 is MGHRA and CDR2 YSYEKL. The CDR3 runs 14 residues. Trimming took off 0 bases at V and 8 bases at J, with 12 bases between the two ends. The CDR3 loop reads CASSQDLGRGTQYF. CDR3 in DNA: TGCGCCAGCAGCCAAGATCTCGGTCGCGGTACGCAGTATTTT.

Details on this clonotype: One junction end disagrees with the germline gene, perhaps due to a read error. The rearrangement joins TRBV7-9 to TRBJ1-1; D not resolved. Per the germline V gene, CDR1 is SEHNR and CDR2 is FQNEAQ (reference sequence). The CDR3 is 13 residues long. In DNA form, the CDR3 reads TGTACCAGCCGCCGCGACGTAATCACTGAAGCTTTCTTT. This gives the protein CTSRRDVITEAFF. The full variable domain, rest sourced from reference TRBV7-9 and TRBJ1-1, is DTGVSQNPRHKITKRGQNVTFRCDPISEHNRLYWYRQTLGQGPEFLTYFQNEAQLEKSRLLSDRFSAERPKGSFSTLEIQRTEQGDSAMYLCTSRRDVITEAFFGQGTRLTVV.

There are many counts of this clonotype. V gene TRBV5-4 combines with J gene TRBJ2-1, with D uncertain. The ends were cut back, 3 bases at V and 4 bases at J, with 14 bases in the middle. CDR3 size: 15 residues. Germline V gene sequence: CDR1 SGHNT, CDR2 YYREEE (reference sequence). The CDR3 nucleotides are TGTGCCAGCAGCTCCAACCTAAAAGGGTACAATGAGCAGTTCTTC. Amino acid sequence: CASSSNLKGYNEQFF.

This clonotype was observed a handful of times. The V and J genes are TRBV25-1 and TRBJ2-7; 9 nucleotides agree with TRBD1. CDR3 size: 14 residues. V trimming: 3 bases; J trimming: 6 bases; junction bases outside the gene matches: 6. Germline V gene sequence: CDR1 MGHDK, CDR2 SYGVNS. The CDR3 nucleotides are TGTGCCAGCAGTGAGCCGGGACAGGGCTCCGAGCAGTACTTC. Translation: CASSEPGQGSEQYF.